This TCR beta chain was recorded in a study of blood T cell repertoires in COVID-19. Study-wide context: The samples span acute and convalescent COVID-19 from the United States, Italy and Spain. In each case, the material was cDNA or gDNA derived from T cells, B-cell-depleted T cells, or PBMCs.

As originally analysed: From reference gene primer amplification, estimates of nucleated cell counts were derived. Profiling relied on immunoSEQ multiplex PCR, and the TCRdb table lists in-frame clones only, not all of them. Clonal size and the V and J genes are those of that table, whereas D and trimming came from the DNA. The sample holds about 240,000 clones, approximately 82% seen once. Germline trimming cut 5 bases from V and 5 bases from J; bases unmatched to any gene: 11. The CDR3 has 17 amino acids. CDR1 is KGHSH, CDR2 LQKENI, per germline. Specimen: peripheral blood. This sequence was found in a man aged 25 to 45 who had recovered from COVID-19. The chain employs TRBV18 and TRBJ2-1; 11 bases align to TRBD1. The CDR3 DNA follows: TGTGCCAGCTCAAAAGGGACAGGGGGTACCGGGGACAATGAGCAGTTCTTC. Amino acids: CASSKGTGGTGDNEQFF.